This TCR beta chain came from a study of spatial heterogeneity in lung cancer. Study at large: Each time, sequencing found more beta-chain sequences than alpha-chain sequences. Across the raw uncorrected reads, a unique TCR and UMI combination was observed, on average, more than ten times. Notes on the study in general: Follow-up blood showed ubiquitous expanded tumor TCRs less than blood at resection did.

Regarding time point: sample taken at primary tumor resection. Tumor, nontumor lung or frozen PBMC supplied whole RNA that was sequenced unsorted. Worth noting for this clonotype: Its specificity is not known.

TCR cDNA molecules each had a unique molecular identifier. TCRdb processed the 5' RACE reads anew with MiXCR; each CDR3 protein has one entry. The sample includes some 50,000 distinct CDR3 sequences, 12% of them seen just once. The clonotype was recovered from a female donor with early-stage non-small cell lung cancer. The source material was PBMCs, sampled at surgery.

The DNA for the CDR3 is TGTGCCAGCTCACCACCCGGGACAGGGGGCTACAATGAGCAGTTCTTC. This sequence encodes CASSPPGTGGYNEQFF. V and J are TRBV18 and TRBJ2-1; 11 positions match TRBD1. Looked up from germline, CDR1 is KGHSH and CDR2 is LQKENI. The junction had 1 base not matched to a gene; V was cut back by 0 bases and J by 3 bases. The length of the CDR3 is 16 residues.